This TCR beta chain was observed in a study of Graves' ophthalmopathy and Graves' hyperthyroidism. The overall study: Peripheral blood (taken before any treatment) was collected at initial diagnosis.

CDR1 is MNHEY and CDR2 is SVGEGT in the germline V gene. V was pared by 3 bases and J by 6 bases, with 7 bases of the junction left unmatched. This CDR3 region has 15 residues. Being free of ophthalmopathy for 18 months of follow-up defined stable hyperthyroidism. Clinical symptoms and serum thyroxine were used for diagnosis; TRAb, thyroid ultrasound and orbital computed tomography were also relied on. Study-wide results and limits: A model of 13 signatures distinguished ophthalmopathy from stable hyperthyroidism at roughly 87% sensitivity and 65% to 84% specificity.

This clonotype was counted only a few times. The antigen is not known. For repertoire sequencing, the TCR beta CDR3 regions were amplified from RNA transcripts. First-round RT-PCR used HTBI primers; second-round multiplex PCR followed. TCRdb fed the multiplex PCR reads into MiXCR, producing one record per CDR3 protein. The sample gives hundreds of thousands of distinct CDR3 sequences, just over 15% of which show up once; approximately 7% is in the top ten. The material sequenced was peripheral blood. The rearrangement links TRBV6-2 or TRBV6-3 to TRBJ2-2, with 7 bases lining up with TRBD2. The sequence was collected from a woman between 18 and 29 years old with stable Graves' hyperthyroidism. The CDR3, as DNA: TGTGCCAGCAGTTATATAGCGGGCCGTCCCGGGGAGCTGTTTTTT. Translation gives CASSYIAGRPGELFF.